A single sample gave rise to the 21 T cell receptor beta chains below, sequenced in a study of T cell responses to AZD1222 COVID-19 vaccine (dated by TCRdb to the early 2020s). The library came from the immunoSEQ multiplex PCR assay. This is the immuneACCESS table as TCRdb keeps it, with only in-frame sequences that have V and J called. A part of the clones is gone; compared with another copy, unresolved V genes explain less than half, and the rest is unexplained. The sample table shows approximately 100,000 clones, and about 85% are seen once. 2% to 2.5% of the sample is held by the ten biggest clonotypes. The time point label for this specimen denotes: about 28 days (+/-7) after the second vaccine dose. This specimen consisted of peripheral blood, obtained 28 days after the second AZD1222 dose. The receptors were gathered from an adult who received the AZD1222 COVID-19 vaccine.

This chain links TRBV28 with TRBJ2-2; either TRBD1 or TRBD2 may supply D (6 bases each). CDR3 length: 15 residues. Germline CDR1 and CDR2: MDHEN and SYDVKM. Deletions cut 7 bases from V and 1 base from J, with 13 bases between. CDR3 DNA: TGTGCCAGCATCCAAGGGGGGTGGAACACCGGGGAGCTGTTTTTT. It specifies CASIQGGWNTGELFF.

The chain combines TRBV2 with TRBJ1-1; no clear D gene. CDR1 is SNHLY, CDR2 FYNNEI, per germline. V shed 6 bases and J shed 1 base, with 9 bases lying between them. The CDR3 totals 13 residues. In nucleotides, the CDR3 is TGTGCCAGCAGGAGGACGGCGAACACTGAAGCTTTCTTT. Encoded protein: CASRRTANTEAFF.

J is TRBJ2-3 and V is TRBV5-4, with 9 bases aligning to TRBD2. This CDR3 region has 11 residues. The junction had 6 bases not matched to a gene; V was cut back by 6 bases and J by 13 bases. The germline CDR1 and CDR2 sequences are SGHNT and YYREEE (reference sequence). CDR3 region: CASTWGGREYF. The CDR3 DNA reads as TGTGCCAGCACCTGGGGCGGGAGGGAGTATTTT.

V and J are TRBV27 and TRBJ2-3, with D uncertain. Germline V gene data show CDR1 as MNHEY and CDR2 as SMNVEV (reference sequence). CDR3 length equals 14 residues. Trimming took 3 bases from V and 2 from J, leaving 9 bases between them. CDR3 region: CASSLVRPTDTQYF. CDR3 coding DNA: TGTGCCAGCAGTTTGGTCCGGCCCACAGATACGCAGTATTTT.

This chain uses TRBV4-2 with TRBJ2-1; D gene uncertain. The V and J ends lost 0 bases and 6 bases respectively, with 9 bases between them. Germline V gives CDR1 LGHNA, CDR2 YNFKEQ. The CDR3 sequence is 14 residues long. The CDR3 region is CASSQDFSVNEQFF. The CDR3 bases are TGTGCCAGCAGCCAAGATTTTTCGGTCAATGAGCAGTTCTTC.

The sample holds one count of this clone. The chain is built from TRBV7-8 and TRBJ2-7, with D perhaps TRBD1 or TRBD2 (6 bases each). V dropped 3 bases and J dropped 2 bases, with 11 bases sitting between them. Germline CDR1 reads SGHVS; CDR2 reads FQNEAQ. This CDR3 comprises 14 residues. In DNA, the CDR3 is TGTGCCAGCAGCTTCGACAGGACTACCTACGAGCAGTACTTC. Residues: CASSFDRTTYEQYF.

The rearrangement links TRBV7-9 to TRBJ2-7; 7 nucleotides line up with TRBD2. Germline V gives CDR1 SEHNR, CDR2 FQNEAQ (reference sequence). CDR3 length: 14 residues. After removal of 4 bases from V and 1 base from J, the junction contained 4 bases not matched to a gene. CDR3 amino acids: CASSSGGQSYEQYF. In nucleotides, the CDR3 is TGTGCCAGCAGCTCGGGAGGCCAGTCCTACGAGCAGTACTTC.

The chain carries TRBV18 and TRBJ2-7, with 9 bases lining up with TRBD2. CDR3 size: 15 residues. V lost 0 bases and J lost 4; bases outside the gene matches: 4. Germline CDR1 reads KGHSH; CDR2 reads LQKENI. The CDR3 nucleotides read TGTGCCAGCTCACCACCGCGCGGGAGGGCTTACGAGCAGTACTTC. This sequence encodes CASSPPRGRAYEQYF.

This chain's CDR3 is CASMDNPGWNTEAFF. The CDR3 coding sequence is TGCGCCAGCATGGATAATCCGGGGTGGAACACTGAAGCTTTCTTT. V is TRBV5-1 and J is TRBJ1-1; D is uncertain. The CDR3 sequence is 15 residues long. V shed 6 bases and J shed 1 base, with 16 bases lying between them. Germline CDR1 SGHRS, CDR2 YFSETQ. Supplemented by reference TRBV5-1 and TRBJ1-1, the full variable domain reads KAGVTQTPRYLIKTRGQQVTLSCSPISGHRSVSWYQQTPGQGLQFLFEYFSETQRNKGNFPGRFSGRQFSNSRSEMNVSTLELGDSALYLCASMDNPGWNTEAFFGQGTRLTVV.

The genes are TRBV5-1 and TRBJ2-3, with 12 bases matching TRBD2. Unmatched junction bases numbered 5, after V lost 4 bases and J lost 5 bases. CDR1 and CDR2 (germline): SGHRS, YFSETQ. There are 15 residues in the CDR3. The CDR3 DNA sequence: TGCGCCAGCAGCACGACTAGCGGGAGAAGAGATACGCAGTATTTT. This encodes CASSTTSGRRDTQYF.

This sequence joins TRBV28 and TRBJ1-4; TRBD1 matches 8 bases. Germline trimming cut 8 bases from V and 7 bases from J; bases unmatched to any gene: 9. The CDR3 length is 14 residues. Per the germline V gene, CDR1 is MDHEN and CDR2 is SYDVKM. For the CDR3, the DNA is TGTGCCAGCCTACAGGGGGTAAGACCTGAAAAACTGTTTTTT. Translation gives CASLQGVRPEKLFF. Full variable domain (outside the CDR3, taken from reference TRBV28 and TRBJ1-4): DVKVTQSSRYLVKRTGEKVFLECVQDMDHENMFWYRQDPGLGLRLIYFSYDVKMKEKGDIPEGYSVSREKKERFSLILESASTNQTSMYLCASLQGVRPEKLFFGSGTQLSVL.

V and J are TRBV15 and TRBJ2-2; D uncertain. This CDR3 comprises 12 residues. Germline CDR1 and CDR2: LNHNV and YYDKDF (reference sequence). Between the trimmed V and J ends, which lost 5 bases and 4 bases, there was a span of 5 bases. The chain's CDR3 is CATSFATGELFF. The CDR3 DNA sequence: TGTGCCACCAGCTTTGCCACCGGGGAGCTGTTTTTT.

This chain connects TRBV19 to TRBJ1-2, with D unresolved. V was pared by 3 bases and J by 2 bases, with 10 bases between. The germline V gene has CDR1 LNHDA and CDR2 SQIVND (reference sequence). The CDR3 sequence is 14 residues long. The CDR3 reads CASSIGSGNYGYTF. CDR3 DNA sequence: TGTGCCAGTAGTATCGGTTCGGGAAACTATGGCTACACCTTC.

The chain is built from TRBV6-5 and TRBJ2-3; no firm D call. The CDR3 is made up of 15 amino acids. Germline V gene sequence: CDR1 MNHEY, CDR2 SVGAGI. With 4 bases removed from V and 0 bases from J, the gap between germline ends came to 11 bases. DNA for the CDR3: TGTGCCAGCAGTTCTCTGCCGGTTAGCACAGATACGCAGTATTTT. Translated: CASSSLPVSTDTQYF.

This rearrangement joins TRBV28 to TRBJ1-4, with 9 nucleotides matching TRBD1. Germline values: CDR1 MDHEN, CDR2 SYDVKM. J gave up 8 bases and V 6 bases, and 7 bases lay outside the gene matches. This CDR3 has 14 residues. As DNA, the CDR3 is TGTGCCAGCAGCCTAGGACAGGGGCAGGAAAAACTGTTTTTT. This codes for CASSLGQGQEKLFF.

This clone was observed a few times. The CDR3 spells CATSRGGSRGNQPQHF. The DNA for the CDR3 is TGTGCCACCAGCAGAGGTGGGTCTCGGGGGAATCAGCCCCAGCATTTT. This chain joins TRBV15 and TRBJ1-5, with a tentative D call TRBD1 (5 bases). Looked up from germline, CDR1 is LNHNV and CDR2 is YYDKDF (reference sequence). Deletions cut 1 base from V and 4 bases from J, with 14 bases between. The CDR3 spans 16 residues.

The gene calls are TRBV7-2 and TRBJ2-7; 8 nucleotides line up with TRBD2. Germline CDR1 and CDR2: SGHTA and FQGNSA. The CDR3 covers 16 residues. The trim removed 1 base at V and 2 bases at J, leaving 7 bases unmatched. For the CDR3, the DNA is TGTGCCAGCAGCTTAGTCGAGCGGGAGATCCCCTACGAGCAGTACTTC. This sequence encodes CASSLVEREIPYEQYF.

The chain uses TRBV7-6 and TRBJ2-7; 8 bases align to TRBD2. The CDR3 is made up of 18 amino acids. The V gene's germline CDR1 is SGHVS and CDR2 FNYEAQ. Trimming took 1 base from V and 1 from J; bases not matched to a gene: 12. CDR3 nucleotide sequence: TGTGCCAGCAGCTTAGGTTCGAGCGGGAGCATCCTGTCCTACGAGCAGTACTTC. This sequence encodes CASSLGSSGSILSYEQYF.

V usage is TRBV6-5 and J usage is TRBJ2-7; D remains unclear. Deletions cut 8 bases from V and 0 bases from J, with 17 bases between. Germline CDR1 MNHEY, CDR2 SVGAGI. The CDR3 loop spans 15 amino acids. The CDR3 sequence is CASCQAQWSSYEQYF. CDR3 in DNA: TGTGCCAGCTGTCAGGCTCAGTGGAGCTCCTACGAGCAGTACTTC.

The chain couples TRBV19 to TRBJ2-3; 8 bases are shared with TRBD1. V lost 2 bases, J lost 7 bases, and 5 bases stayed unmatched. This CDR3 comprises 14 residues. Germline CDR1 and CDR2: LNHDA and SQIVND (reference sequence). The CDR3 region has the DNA TGTGCCAGTAGTATACCAGGGGGCGAATATACGCAGTATTTT. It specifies CASSIPGGEYTQYF. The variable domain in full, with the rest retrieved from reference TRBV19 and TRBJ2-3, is DGGITQSPKYLFRKEGQNVTLSCEQNLNHDAMYWYRQDPGQGLRLIYYSQIVNDFQKGDIAEGYSVSREKKESFPLTVTSAQKNPTAFYLCASSIPGGEYTQYFGPGTRLTVL.

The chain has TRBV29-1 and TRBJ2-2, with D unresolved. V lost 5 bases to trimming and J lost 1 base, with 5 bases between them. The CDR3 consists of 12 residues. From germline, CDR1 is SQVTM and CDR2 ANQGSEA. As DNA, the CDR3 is TGCAGCGTTATACTGAACACCGGGGAGCTGTTTTTT. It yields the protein CSVILNTGELFF.